This TCR beta chain was identified in a study of blood T cell repertoires in COVID-19. The CDR3 consists of 14 residues. Trimming cost V 0 bases and J 10 bases, with 12 bases left between them. Per the germline V gene, CDR1 is MGHDK and CDR2 is SYGVNS. The assay was immunoSEQ multiplex PCR, and TCRdb's table has in-frame clones only and misses some. The data hold 95,000 to 150,000 clones, with roughly 79% observed a single time. This receptor was taken from a man aged 65 to 79 with acute or convalescent COVID-19. This chain joins TRBV25-1 and TRBJ1-4, with a tentative D call TRBD1 (5 bases). Sequenced: peripheral blood. CDR3 coding DNA: TGTGCCAGCAGTGAATATCGGGGGACGGTAAAACTGTTTTTT. Protein: CASSEYRGTVKLFF.